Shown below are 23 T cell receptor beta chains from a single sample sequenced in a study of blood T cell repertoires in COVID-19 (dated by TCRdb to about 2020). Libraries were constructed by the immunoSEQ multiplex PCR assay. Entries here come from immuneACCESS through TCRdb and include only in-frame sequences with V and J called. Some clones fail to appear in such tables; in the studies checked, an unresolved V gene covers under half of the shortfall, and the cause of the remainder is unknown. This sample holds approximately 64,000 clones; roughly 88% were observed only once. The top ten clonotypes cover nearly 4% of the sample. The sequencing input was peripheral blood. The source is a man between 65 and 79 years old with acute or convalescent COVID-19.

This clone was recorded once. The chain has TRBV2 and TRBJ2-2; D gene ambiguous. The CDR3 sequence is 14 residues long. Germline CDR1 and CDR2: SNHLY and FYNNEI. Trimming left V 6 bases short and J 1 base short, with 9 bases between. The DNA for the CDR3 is TGTGCCAGCAGGGATACAGAGAACACCGGGGAGCTGTTTTTT. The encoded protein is CASRDTENTGELFF.

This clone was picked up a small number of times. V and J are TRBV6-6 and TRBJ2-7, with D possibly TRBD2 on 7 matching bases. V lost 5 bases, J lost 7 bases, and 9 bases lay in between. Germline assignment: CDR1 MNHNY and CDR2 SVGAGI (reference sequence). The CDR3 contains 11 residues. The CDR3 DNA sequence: TGTGCCAGCAGTAAGGGGGGGGAGCAGTACTTC. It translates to CASSKGGEQYF.

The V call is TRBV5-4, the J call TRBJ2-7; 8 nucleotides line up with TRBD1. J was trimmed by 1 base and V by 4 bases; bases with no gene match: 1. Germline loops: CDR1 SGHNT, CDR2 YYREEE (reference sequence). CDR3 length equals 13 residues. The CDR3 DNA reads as TGTGCCAGCAGCCGGGACAGGTCCTACGAGCAGTACTTC. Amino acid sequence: CASSRDRSYEQYF.

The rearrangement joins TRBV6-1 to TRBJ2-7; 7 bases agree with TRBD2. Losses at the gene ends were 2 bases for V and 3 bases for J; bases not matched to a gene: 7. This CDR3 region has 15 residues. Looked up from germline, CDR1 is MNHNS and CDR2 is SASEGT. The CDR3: CASSEKGRVYYEQYF. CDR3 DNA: TGTGCCAGCAGTGAAAAGGGGAGGGTTTACTACGAGCAGTACTTC.

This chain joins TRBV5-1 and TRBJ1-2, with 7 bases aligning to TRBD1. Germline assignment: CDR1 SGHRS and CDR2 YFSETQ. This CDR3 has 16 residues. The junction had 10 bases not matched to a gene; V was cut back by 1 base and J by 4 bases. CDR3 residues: CASSLTGQASAYGYTF. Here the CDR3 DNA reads TGCGCCAGCAGCTTGACAGGACAGGCGTCAGCCTATGGCTACACCTTC.

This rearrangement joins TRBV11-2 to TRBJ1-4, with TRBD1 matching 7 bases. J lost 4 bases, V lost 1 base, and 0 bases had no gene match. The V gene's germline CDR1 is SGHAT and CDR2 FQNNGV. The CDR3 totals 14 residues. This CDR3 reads CASSLGDSNEKLFF. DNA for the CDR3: TGTGCCAGCAGCTTAGGGGACAGTAATGAAAAACTGTTTTTT.

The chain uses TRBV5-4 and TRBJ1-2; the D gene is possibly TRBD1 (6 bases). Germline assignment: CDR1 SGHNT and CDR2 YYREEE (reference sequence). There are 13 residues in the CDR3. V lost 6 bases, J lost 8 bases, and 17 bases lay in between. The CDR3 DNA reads TGTGCCAGCACCCTATTCAGGGGAGAGGGCTACACCTTC. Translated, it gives CASTLFRGEGYTF.

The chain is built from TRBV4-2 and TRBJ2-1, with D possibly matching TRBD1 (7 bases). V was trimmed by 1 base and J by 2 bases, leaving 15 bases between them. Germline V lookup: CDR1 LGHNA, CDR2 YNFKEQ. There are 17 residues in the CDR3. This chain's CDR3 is CASSQGSGGGPYNEQFF. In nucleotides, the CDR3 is TGTGCCAGCAGCCAAGGGAGTGGAGGGGGCCCCTACAATGAGCAGTTCTTC.

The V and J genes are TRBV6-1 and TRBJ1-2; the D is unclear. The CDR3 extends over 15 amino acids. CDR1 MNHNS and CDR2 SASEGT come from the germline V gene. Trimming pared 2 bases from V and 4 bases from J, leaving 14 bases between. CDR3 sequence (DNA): TGTGCCAGCAGTGAAAGCGGCGCTTGGATCTATGGCTACACCTTC. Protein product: CASSESGAWIYGYTF.

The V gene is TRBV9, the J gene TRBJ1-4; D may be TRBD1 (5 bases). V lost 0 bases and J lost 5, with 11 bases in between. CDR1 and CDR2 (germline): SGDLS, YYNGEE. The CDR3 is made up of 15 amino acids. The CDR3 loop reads CASSVGGGANEKLFF. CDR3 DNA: TGTGCCAGCAGCGTAGGTGGAGGGGCGAATGAAAAACTGTTTTTT.

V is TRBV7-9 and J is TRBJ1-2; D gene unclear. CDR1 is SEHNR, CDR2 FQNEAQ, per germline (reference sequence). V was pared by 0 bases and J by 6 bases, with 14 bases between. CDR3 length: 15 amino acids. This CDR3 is CASSLANGIGNGYTF. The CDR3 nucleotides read TGTGCCAGCAGCTTAGCGAACGGGATAGGGAATGGCTACACCTTC.

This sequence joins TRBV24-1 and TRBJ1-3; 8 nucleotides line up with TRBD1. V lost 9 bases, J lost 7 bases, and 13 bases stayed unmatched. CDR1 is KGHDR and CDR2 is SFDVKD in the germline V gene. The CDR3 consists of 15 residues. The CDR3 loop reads CATGDRDRTWNTIYF. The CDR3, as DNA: TGTGCCACCGGAGACCGGGACAGGACCTGGAACACCATATATTTT.

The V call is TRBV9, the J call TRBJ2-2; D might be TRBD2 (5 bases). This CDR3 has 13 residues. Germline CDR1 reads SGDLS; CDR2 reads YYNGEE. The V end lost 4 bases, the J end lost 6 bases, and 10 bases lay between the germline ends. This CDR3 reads CASSSSGSGELFF. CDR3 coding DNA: TGTGCCAGCAGCTCTTCGGGGTCCGGGGAGCTGTTTTTT.

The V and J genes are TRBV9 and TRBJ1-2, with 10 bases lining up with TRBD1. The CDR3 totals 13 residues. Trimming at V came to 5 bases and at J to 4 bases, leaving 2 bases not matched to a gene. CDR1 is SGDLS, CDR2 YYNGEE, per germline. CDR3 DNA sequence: TGTGCCAGCAGTGGGGACAGGGGCTATGGCTACACCTTC. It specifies CASSGDRGYGYTF.

The CDR3 DNA reads TGTGCCAGCAGGTACGCCTGGGACAGCTCCTACGAGCAGTACTTC. It encodes CASRYAWDSSYEQYF. V usage is TRBV6-5 and J usage is TRBJ2-7; 7 nucleotides align to TRBD1. The J segment lost 0 bases and the V segment lost 6 bases, leaving 8 bases of the junction unmatched. The CDR3 runs 15 residues. CDR1 and CDR2 (germline): MNHEY, SVGAGI.

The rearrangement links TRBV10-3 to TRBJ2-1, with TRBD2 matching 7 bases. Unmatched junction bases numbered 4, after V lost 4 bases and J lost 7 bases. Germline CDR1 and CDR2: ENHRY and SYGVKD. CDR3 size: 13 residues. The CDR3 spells CAISGAGVNEQFF. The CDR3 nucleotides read TGTGCCATCAGTGGGGCGGGGGTTAATGAGCAGTTCTTC.

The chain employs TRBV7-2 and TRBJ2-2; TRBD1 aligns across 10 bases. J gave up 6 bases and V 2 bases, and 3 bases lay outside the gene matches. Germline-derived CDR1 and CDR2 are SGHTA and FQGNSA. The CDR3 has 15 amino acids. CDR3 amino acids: CASSLWGQGSGELFF. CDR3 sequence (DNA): TGTGCCAGCAGCTTATGGGGACAGGGGTCCGGGGAGCTGTTTTTT.

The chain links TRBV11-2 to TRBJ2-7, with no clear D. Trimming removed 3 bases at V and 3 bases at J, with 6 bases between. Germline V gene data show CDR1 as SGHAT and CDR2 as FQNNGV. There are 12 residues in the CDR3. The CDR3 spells CASSFEIYEQYF. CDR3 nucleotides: TGTGCCAGCAGCTTCGAGATCTACGAGCAGTACTTC.

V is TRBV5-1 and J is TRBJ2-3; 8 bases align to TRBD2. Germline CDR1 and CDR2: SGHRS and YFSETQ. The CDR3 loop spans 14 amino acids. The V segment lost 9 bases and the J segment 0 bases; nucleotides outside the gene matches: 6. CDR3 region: CATSGGGSTDTQYF. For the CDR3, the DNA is TGCGCCACCTCGGGCGGGGGGAGCACAGATACGCAGTATTTT.

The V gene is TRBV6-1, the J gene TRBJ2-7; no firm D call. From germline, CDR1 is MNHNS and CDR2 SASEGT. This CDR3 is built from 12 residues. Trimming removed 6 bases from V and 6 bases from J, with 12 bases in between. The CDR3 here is CASSPQVSEQYF. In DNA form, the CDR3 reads TGTGCCAGCAGCCCCCAGGTATCCGAGCAGTACTTC.

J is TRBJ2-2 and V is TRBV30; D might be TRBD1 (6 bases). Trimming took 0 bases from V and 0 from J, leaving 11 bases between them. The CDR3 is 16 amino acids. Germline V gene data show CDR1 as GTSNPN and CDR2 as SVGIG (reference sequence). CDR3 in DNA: TGTGCCTGGAGTGTGAACAGGGCTCCGAACACCGGGGAGCTGTTTTTT. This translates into CAWSVNRAPNTGELFF.

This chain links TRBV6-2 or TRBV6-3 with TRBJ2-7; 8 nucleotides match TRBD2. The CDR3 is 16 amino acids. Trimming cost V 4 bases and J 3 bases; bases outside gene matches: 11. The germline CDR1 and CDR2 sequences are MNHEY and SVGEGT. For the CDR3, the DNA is TGTGCCAGCAGTTGGCTTGGGGGACTAGGAGGCTACGAGCAGTACTTC. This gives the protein CASSWLGGLGGYEQYF.

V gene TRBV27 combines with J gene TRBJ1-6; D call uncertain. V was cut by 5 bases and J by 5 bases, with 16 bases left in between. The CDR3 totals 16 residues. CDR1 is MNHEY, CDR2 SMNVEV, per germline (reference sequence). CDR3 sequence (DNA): TGTGCCAGCAGTCCCGGGTCCCGGGGAAATAATTCACCCCTCCACTTT. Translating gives CASSPGSRGNNSPLHF.